Following are 19 T cell receptor beta chains from one sample sequenced in a study of beta chain features in type 1 diabetes. Expressed TCRB transcripts got sequenced, as all isolated RNA was reverse transcribed. Generated by immunoSEQ multiplex PCR, the TCRdb table keeps only in-frame clones and is missing some. Found here are 600,000 to 650,000 clones, roughly 16% of them singletons; the top ten hold about 0.087%. Source material: naive CD4+ T cells from blood. Receptors originate from a man younger than 35 in good health.

This clone has more than one count but fewer than ten. This chain uses TRBV5-1 with TRBJ2-3; D call uncertain. The length of the CDR3 is 14 residues. The V gene's germline CDR1 is SGHRS and CDR2 YFSETQ. Trimming took off 2 bases at V and 2 bases at J, with 9 bases between the two ends. CDR3 loop: CASSFSGSTDTQYF. CDR3 sequence (DNA): TGCGCCAGCAGCTTCTCCGGCTCCACAGATACGCAGTATTTT.

The chain combines TRBV9 with TRBJ2-2; D possibly corresponds to TRBD1 (5 bases). V lost 4 bases and J 4 bases, leaving 11 bases between the germline ends. This CDR3 has 14 amino acids. In germline, CDR1 is SGDLS, CDR2 YYNGEE. The CDR3 loop reads CASSPRGATGELFF. The CDR3 DNA follows: TGTGCCAGCAGCCCCCGTGGGGCCACCGGGGAGCTGTTTTTT.

The genes are TRBV4-3 and TRBJ2-5, with 9 bases matching TRBD2. The ends lost 0 bases at V and 4 bases at J; junction bases unmatched: 12. The germline V gene has CDR1 LGHNA and CDR2 YSLEER. The CDR3 has 18 residues. In DNA form, the CDR3 reads TGCGCCAGCAGCCAAGATATCCGACTAGCGGTATGGAGAGAGACCCAGTACTTC. Amino acids: CASSQDIRLAVWRETQYF.

The chain recombines TRBV4-1 with TRBJ1-5; 7 bases are a match to TRBD1. Looked up from germline, CDR1 is MGHRA and CDR2 is YSYEKL. The CDR3 loop spans 15 amino acids. Trimming at V came to 3 bases and at J to 7 bases, leaving 9 bases not matched to a gene. CDR3 region: CASSQGGRGDQPQHF. CDR3 nucleotide sequence: TGCGCCAGCAGCCAGGGGGGCAGGGGGGACCAGCCCCAGCATTTT.

The genes are TRBV2 and TRBJ2-2; 7 bases fit TRBD2. Trimming cost V 6 bases and J 4 bases; bases outside gene matches: 2. CDR1 and CDR2 (germline): SNHLY, FYNNEI. This CDR3 region has 13 residues. CDR3: CASRLAGTGELFF. DNA for the CDR3: TGTGCCAGCAGATTAGCGGGCACCGGGGAGCTGTTTTTT.

The V gene is TRBV28, the J gene TRBJ2-7, with D unresolved. CDR3 size: 12 residues. Between the trimmed V and J ends, which lost 2 bases and 6 bases, there was a span of 8 bases. Germline V gene data show CDR1 as MDHEN and CDR2 as SYDVKM. The CDR3 bases are TGTGCCAGCAGTTTAAAGCCGGTCGAGCAGTACTTC. Its translation is CASSLKPVEQYF.

There are a few counts of this clone. The chain links TRBV7-2 to TRBJ2-3; 10 bases line up with TRBD2. In germline, CDR1 is SGHTA, CDR2 FQGNSA. With V trimmed by 8 bases and J by 1 base, 9 bases remained unmatched. The CDR3 is 16 residues long. Written as DNA, the CDR3 is TGTGCCAGCGCTACGAGGGGGACTAGCGGCACAGATACGCAGTATTTT. Residues: CASATRGTSGTDTQYF.

This sequence joins TRBV12-5 and TRBJ1-2; D remains unclear. The ends were cut back, 1 base at V and 8 bases at J, with 8 bases in the middle. The CDR3 is 12 amino acids. Germline CDR1 reads LGHNT; CDR2 reads FRNRAP. The CDR3 DNA follows: TGTGCTAGTGGTTTGGGCTTCTGGGGCTACACCTTC. It specifies CASGLGFWGYTF.

The chain recombines TRBV7-2 with TRBJ1-1; the D is unclear. Trimming removed 1 base from V and 4 bases from J, with 7 bases in between. CDR3 size: 13 residues. CDR1 SGHTA and CDR2 FQGNSA come from the germline V gene. The CDR3 nucleotides are TGTGCCAGCAGCTTAGGACTAGGCACTGAAGCTTTCTTT. As protein: CASSLGLGTEAFF.

This clone was recorded a few times. The CDR3 spells CASSQDRFLEAFF. In DNA, the CDR3 is TGTGCCAGCAGCCAGGACCGCTTCCTAGAAGCTTTCTTT. This rearrangement joins TRBV4-2 to TRBJ1-1; D is undetermined. The CDR3 has 13 residues. Trimming cost V 3 bases and J 8 bases, with 13 bases left between them. Germline V gene sequence: CDR1 LGHNA, CDR2 YNFKEQ.

This clone was detected only once. The V call is TRBV28, the J call TRBJ1-5; TRBD1 matches at 8 bases. Trimming at V came to 4 bases and at J to 2 bases, leaving 7 bases not matched to a gene. The CDR3 length is 16 residues. The germline gives CDR1 MDHEN, CDR2 SYDVKM. CDR3: CASSSLTGAGNQPQHF. CDR3 DNA sequence: TGTGCCAGCAGTTCGCTGACAGGGGCCGGCAATCAGCCCCAGCATTTT.

A few counts support this clone. The chain links TRBV29-1 to TRBJ2-5; 10 bases match TRBD1. CDR1 and CDR2 (germline): SQVTM, ANQGSEA. Germline trimming cut 7 bases from V and 7 bases from J; bases unmatched to any gene: 15. The CDR3 is 15 amino acids. DNA for the CDR3: TGCAGCGATCTTAGACAGGGGGCGGCCCGAGGGACCCAGTACTTC. Translating it yields CSDLRQGAARGTQYF.

This clone was counted only a few times. This chain links TRBV5-1 with TRBJ2-3; D perhaps matches TRBD2 (6 bases). V lost 4 bases, J lost 4 bases, and 19 bases lay in between. The CDR3 is made up of 16 amino acids. Germline CDR1 is SGHRS and CDR2 is YFSETQ. The CDR3 DNA sequence: TGCGCCAGCAGCCTCATACTAGGAGGGCCATCAGATACGCAGTATTTT. Amino acids: CASSLILGGPSDTQYF.

This clone was recorded a few times. The chain joins TRBV10-3 to TRBJ2-1; a possible D gene is TRBD1 (6 bases). The ends were cut back, 4 bases at V and 5 bases at J, with 15 bases in the middle. Germline CDR1 ENHRY, CDR2 SYGVKD. This CDR3 is 15 amino acids long. CDR3 in amino acids: CAISALRTDNNEQFF. DNA of the CDR3: TGTGCCATCAGTGCGCTCCGGACAGACAACAATGAGCAGTTCTTC.

V and J are TRBV18 and TRBJ2-1; 7 bases line up with TRBD2. In germline, CDR1 is KGHSH, CDR2 LQKENI. V lost 4 bases and J lost 7; bases outside the gene matches: 10. The CDR3 consists of 15 residues. CDR3 bases: TGTGCCAGCTCACGGCCCACCGGGGGGAGTAATGAGCAGTTCTTC. Encoded protein: CASSRPTGGSNEQFF.

This chain connects TRBV18 to TRBJ1-5, with a weak D call TRBD1 (6 bases). This CDR3 has 15 residues. Germline-derived CDR1 and CDR2 are KGHSH and LQKENI. Trimming shortened V by 5 bases and J by 6 bases, and 17 bases separated the two germline ends. The CDR3 loop is CASSSEGGARQPQHF. In nucleotides, the CDR3 is TGTGCCAGCTCATCGGAAGGGGGGGCGCGTCAGCCCCAGCATTTT.

This chain joins TRBV5-1 and TRBJ1-1; D is possibly TRBD1 (6 bases). Germline assignment: CDR1 SGHRS and CDR2 YFSETQ. The CDR3 sequence is 13 residues long. Trimming took off 7 bases at V and 6 bases at J, with 16 bases between the two ends. This CDR3 reads CASGTAQGPEAFF. Written as DNA, the CDR3 is TGCGCCAGCGGAACCGCCCAGGGGCCTGAAGCTTTCTTT.

This clone was counted ten times or more. This chain uses TRBV13 with TRBJ2-4, with D possibly matching TRBD1 (6 bases). Between the trimmed V and J ends, which lost 3 bases and 1 base, there was a span of 10 bases. The CDR3 runs 15 residues. CDR1 and CDR2 from the germline V gene are PRHDT and FYEKMQ (reference sequence). The CDR3 bases are TGTGCCAGCAGCTTGGGGCAGGGGGCCAAAAACATTCAGTACTTC. Its translation is CASSLGQGAKNIQYF.

The gene calls are TRBV19 and TRBJ2-2; TRBD1 is a possible D gene (6 bases). This CDR3 has 16 amino acids. V lost 4 bases and J 6 bases, leaving 18 bases between the germline ends. CDR1 is LNHDA and CDR2 is SQIVND in the germline V gene (reference sequence). As DNA, the CDR3 is TGTGCCAGTAGTAAGGGGCCAGGGGTGGTCGCCGGGGAGCTGTTTTTT. Translation: CASSKGPGVVAGELFF.